This note documents a single T cell receptor beta chain sequence. Antigen specificity is unknown. This specimen belongs to a study of T cell clonotyping in hematopoietic cell transplantation. On the study more broadly: Recipients' pretransplant samples followed cytoreduction.

Germline V gene sequence: CDR1 MGHDK, CDR2 SYGVNS. Trimming took 7 bases from V and 2 from J, leaving 6 bases between them. CDR3 size: 12 residues. Study-level findings and limits: Pathologically expanded recipient clonotypes increased progressively from day 30 to day 180 as diversity fell.

Time point meaning: recipient sample about 28 days before transplant, after cytoreduction. Recipients were bled about 28 days pretransplant and at posttransplant days 30, 100, 180. Clones were sequenced by immunoSEQ multiplex PCR, and TCRdb holds only the in-frame ones, with some missing. The sample comprises about 5,100 clones, approximately 30% of which are singletons, and roughly a sixth rests with the top ten. The sample here was peripheral blood mononuclear cells, taken before stem cell transplant. The receptor was isolated from a middle-aged man with myelofibrosis. Some clones in this sample may be carry-over from other donors' samples. J is TRBJ2-1 and V is TRBV25-1; no clear D gene. This chain's CDR3 is CASIWPYNEQFF. The DNA for the CDR3 is TGTGCCAGCATATGGCCCTACAATGAGCAGTTCTTC.